This T cell receptor (beta chain) emerged from a study of patients and donors after allogeneic stem cell transplantation. MiXCR, run by TCRdb on the RT-PCR reads, gives a single entry per CDR3 protein. The sample lists 150,000 to 250,000 distinct CDR3 sequences, around two fifths occurring once. The CDR3 sequence is 13 residues long. V lost 4 bases and J 4 bases, leaving 10 bases between the germline ends. CDR1 DFQATT and CDR2 SNEGSKA come from the germline V gene (reference sequence). J is TRBJ1-4 and V is TRBV20-1, with D tentatively TRBD1 (5 bases). Sequenced input: blood, either unsorted or a sorted T cell fraction (not recorded which). This clonotype was sampled from a human donor who was either an allogeneic HSCT recipient or a stem cell or donor lymphocyte infusion donor (not recorded which). It is not recorded whose cells these are; they may come from a transplant donor. CDR3 nucleotides: TGCAGTGCTACTGACAGCGTTAATGAAAAACTGTTTTTT. Amino acid sequence: CSATDSVNEKLFF.